A selection of T cell receptor beta chains follows, all from one sample in a study of blood T cell repertoires in COVID-19. Method: immunoSEQ multiplex PCR; TCRdb's copy keeps in-frame clones and lacks some. The sample consists of approximately 70,000 clones, around 86% of them appearing once. Sequencing was performed on peripheral blood. These receptors all come from a man in his 70s with active or convalescent COVID-19. Both conserved end residues are part of each CDR3. Fields, in order: J gene, V gene, clone size, CDR3 protein. Size is stated for part of the rows, as once, few or many counts, or as a class when the clone is expanded.

>TRBJ1-1|TRBV28|-
CAAETTGKFANTEAFF
>TRBJ2-1|TRBV7-2|once
CASSSPVEDEQFF
>TRBJ2-1|TRBV4-3|-
CASSQDAGSSYNEQFF
>TRBJ1-6|TRBV6-2/TRBV6-3|-
CASSPRGIGSPLHF
>TRBJ2-1|TRBV11-2|few
CASSLVSGMYNEQFF
>TRBJ1-1|TRBV5-1|-
CASSLEFGSRENTEAFF
>TRBJ2-2|TRBV7-9|-
CASSLKYLNTGELFF
>TRBJ2-7|TRBV18|-
CASSPQDIPNEQYF
>TRBJ2-1|TRBV11-2|-
CASSLDLGGLNWGNEQFF
>TRBJ1-1|TRBV5-1|-
CASSSEIQTGPTEAFF
>TRBJ2-7|TRBV29-1|-
CSVEDQWTGLGYEQYF
>TRBJ1-2|TRBV15|-
CATSVNRGVNYGYTF
>TRBJ2-2|TRBV28|-
CASSYGMRYSGELFF
>TRBJ2-7|TRBV18|-
CASSQATYEQYF
>TRBJ2-1|TRBV11-1|-
CASSQTEVNEQFF
>TRBJ2-3|TRBV4-2|-
CASSQEWREVADTQYF
>TRBJ2-6|TRBV5-1|-
CASSPEGGSGANVLTF